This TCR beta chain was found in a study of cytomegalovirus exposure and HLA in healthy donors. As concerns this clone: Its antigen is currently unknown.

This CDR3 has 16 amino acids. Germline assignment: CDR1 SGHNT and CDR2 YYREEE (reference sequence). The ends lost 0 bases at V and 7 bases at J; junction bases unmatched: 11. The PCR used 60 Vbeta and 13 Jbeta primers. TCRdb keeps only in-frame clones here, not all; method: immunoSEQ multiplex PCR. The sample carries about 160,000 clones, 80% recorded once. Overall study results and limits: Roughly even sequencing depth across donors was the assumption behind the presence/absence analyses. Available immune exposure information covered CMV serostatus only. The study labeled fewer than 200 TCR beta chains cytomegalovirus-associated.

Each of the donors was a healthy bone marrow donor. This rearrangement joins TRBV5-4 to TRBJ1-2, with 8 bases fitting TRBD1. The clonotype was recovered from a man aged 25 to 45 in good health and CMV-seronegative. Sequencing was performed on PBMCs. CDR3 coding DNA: TGTGCCAGCAGCTTGGCTTTTGGACAGGGAGGCTCTGGCTACACCTTC. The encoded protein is CASSLAFGQGGSGYTF.